Below are 17 T cell receptor beta chains sequenced from a single sample in a study of blood T cells in healthy people across ages. Primed by a sample-barcoded 5' primer and a J-beta primer mix, a second PCR proceeded for about 6 to 12 cycles. From the 5' RACE reads, TCRdb called clonotypes with MiXCR, one entry per CDR3 protein. The sample yields over a million distinct CDR3 sequences, around 59% seen once. The sample consisted of blood. Source of these receptors: a man aged 18 to 30 in good health.

The J gene is TRBJ1-1, the V gene TRBV4-1; D gene ambiguous. Trimming took 1 base from V and 1 from J, leaving 10 bases between them. This CDR3 contains 15 residues. The germline CDR1 and CDR2 sequences are MGHRA and YSYEKL. CDR3 coding DNA: TGCGCCAGCAGCCAAGGATTTAACGAGAACACTGAAGCTTTCTTT. Residues: CASSQGFNENTEAFF.

Only a few counts were recorded for this clonotype. V usage is TRBV6-2 or TRBV6-3 and J usage is TRBJ2-7; 13 bases fit TRBD2. Trimming cost V 1 base and J 2 bases; bases outside gene matches: 2. The CDR3 extends over 16 amino acids. CDR1 MNHEY and CDR2 SVGEGT come from the germline V gene. The CDR3 nucleotides are TGTGCCAGCAGTTACTTAACTAGCGGGAGGGCCTACGAGCAGTACTTC. Amino acid sequence: CASSYLTSGRAYEQYF.

This clonotype was seen more than once but under ten times. The CDR3 is CATSRGEETQYF. CDR3 nucleotide sequence: TGTGCCACCAGTCGGGGGGAAGAGACCCAGTACTTC. The gene calls are TRBV24-1 and TRBJ2-4; 7 bases match TRBD2. The DNA end favors TRBJ2-5, so the J call may be wrong. CDR1 KGHDR and CDR2 SFDVKD come from the germline V gene. The length of the CDR3 is 12 residues.

The chain uses TRBV7-6 and TRBJ2-7, with D possibly TRBD2 on 6 matching bases. CDR1 SGHVS and CDR2 FNYEAQ come from the germline V gene. The V end was cut by 4 bases, the J end by 1 base, with 11 bases between. The CDR3 covers 14 residues. This CDR3 reads CASSSLGGSYEQYF. The DNA for the CDR3 is TGTGCCAGCAGCTCGTTGGGGGGATCCTACGAGCAGTACTTC.

The rearrangement links TRBV20-1 to TRBJ2-7; D may be TRBD1 or TRBD2 (5 bases each). The germline gives CDR1 DFQATT, CDR2 SNEGSKA (reference sequence). V was shortened by 5 bases and J by 7 bases, with 21 bases between the two germline ends. This CDR3 is 14 amino acids long. The CDR3 DNA reads as TGCAGTGCTCGACGCCGGGACCGCCTGGGGGAGCAGTACTTC. This codes for CSARRRDRLGEQYF.

This clonotype was seen more than once but under ten times. CDR3 nucleotides: TGTGCCAGCAGCACCCGGACAGGGTTAATTCGCGGGGAGCTGTTTTTT. Translating it yields CASSTRTGLIRGELFF. This chain links TRBV9 with TRBJ2-2; 8 bases map to TRBD1. Trimming cost V 4 bases and J 7 bases; bases outside gene matches: 12. Per germline, CDR1 SGDLS and CDR2 YYNGEE. The CDR3 length is 16 residues. Combining the CDR3 with reference TRBV9 and TRBJ2-2 gives the whole variable domain DSGVTQTPKHLITATGQRVTLRCSPRSGDLSVYWYQQSLDQGLQFLIQYYNGEERAKGNILERFSAQQFPDLHSELNLSSLELGDSALYFCASSTRTGLIRGELFFGEGSRLTVL.

This clonotype was detected a few times. V gene TRBV7-9 combines with J gene TRBJ2-7; D is uncertain. V lost 5 bases, J lost 4 bases, and 12 bases lay in between. Germline V gives CDR1 SEHNR, CDR2 FQNEAQ (reference sequence). The length of the CDR3 is 13 residues. CDR3 region: CASSPPDLYEQYF. The CDR3 nucleotides read TGTGCCAGCAGCCCACCCGACCTATACGAGCAGTACTTC.

J is TRBJ2-7 and V is TRBV20-1; 12 nucleotides agree with TRBD2. V was pared by 7 bases and J by 5 bases, with 12 bases of the junction left unmatched. Germline V gene data show CDR1 as DFQATT and CDR2 as SNEGSKA (reference sequence). This CDR3 region has 15 residues. The chain's CDR3 is CSGPFTSGGIDEQYF. Written as DNA, the CDR3 is TGCAGTGGTCCTTTTACTAGCGGGGGGATAGACGAGCAGTACTTC.

The V gene is TRBV28, the J gene TRBJ1-5; D might be TRBD1 (5 bases). The CDR3 is 16 residues long. V lost 6 bases to trimming and J lost 5 bases, with 20 bases between them. Looked up from germline, CDR1 is MDHEN and CDR2 is SYDVKM. CDR3 protein: CASSPRDFRVDQPQHF. The CDR3 nucleotides are TGTGCCAGCAGCCCTCGGGACTTCCGGGTCGATCAGCCCCAGCATTTT.

This clonotype has just one count. The chain joins TRBV2 to TRBJ2-7; D uncertain. Trimming removed 4 bases at V and 2 bases at J, with 15 bases between. This CDR3 contains 15 residues. Germline-derived CDR1 and CDR2 are SNHLY and FYNNEI. This chain's CDR3 is CASSAPGGATYEQYF. The CDR3 nucleotides read TGTGCCAGCAGTGCCCCGGGCGGAGCTACCTACGAGCAGTACTTC. The whole variable domain, remainder taken from reference TRBV2 and TRBJ2-7, is EPEVTQTPSHQVTQMGQEVILRCVPISNHLYFYWYRQILGQKVEFLVSFYNNEISEKSEIFDDQFSVERPDGSNFTLKIRSTKLEDSAMYFCASSAPGGATYEQYFGPGTRLTVT.

The rearrangement links TRBV6-2 or TRBV6-3 to TRBJ2-6, with 7 bases identical to TRBD1. Unmatched junction bases numbered 10, after V lost 5 bases and J lost 0 bases. The germline CDR1 and CDR2 sequences are MNHEY and SVGEGT. The CDR3 extends over 18 amino acids. The CDR3 loop reads CASSHEPGQNSGANVLTF. CDR3 sequence (DNA): TGTGCCAGCAGTCACGAACCGGGACAGAACTCTGGGGCCAACGTCCTGACTTTC.

The J gene is TRBJ2-5, the V gene TRBV20-1, with 9 bases fitting TRBD1. The V and J ends lost 3 bases and 1 base, in that order; junction bases with no gene match: 15. The CDR3 is 18 residues long. CDR1 and CDR2 from the germline V gene are DFQATT and SNEGSKA (reference sequence). This CDR3 is CSASGRLRTGDFQETQYF. The CDR3 bases are TGCAGTGCTAGCGGGCGACTTCGGACAGGGGATTTCCAAGAGACCCAGTACTTC.

The chain joins TRBV5-1 to TRBJ2-1, with a tentative D call TRBD2 (6 bases). This CDR3 has 14 residues. The V gene lost 4 bases and the J gene lost 6 bases, with 14 bases spanning the gap. Germline lookup yields CDR1 SGHRS and CDR2 YFSETQ. The CDR3 region is CASSATPGGNEQFF. The CDR3 DNA is TGCGCCAGCAGCGCAACCCCCGGGGGCAATGAGCAGTTCTTC.

This chain connects TRBV10-1 to TRBJ2-1, with 8 bases matching TRBD2. The trim removed 5 bases at V and 2 bases at J, leaving 5 bases unmatched. This CDR3 has 15 amino acids. Per germline, CDR1 WNHNN and CDR2 SYGVQD (reference sequence). CDR3 loop: CASSFKAGAYNEQFF. The CDR3 nucleotides are TGCGCCAGCAGTTTTAAAGCGGGGGCCTACAATGAGCAGTTCTTC.

This clonotype was recorded a few times. The V call is TRBV21-1, the J call TRBJ2-3; TRBD1, the D gene given by the table, was not confirmed from the DNA. TRBV21-1 is a pseudogene locus. CDR3 length: 16 residues. The CDR3 DNA is TGTGCCAGCAGCCCCCAGGGTTCCCGGGACACAGATACGCAGTATTTT. It codes for CASSPQGSRDTDTQYF.

This clonotype was detected once. The chain carries TRBV27 and TRBJ2-1; perhaps TRBD1 as D (6 bases). Trimming removed 5 bases from V and 5 bases from J, with 13 bases in between. The CDR3 contains 14 residues. Germline V lookup: CDR1 MNHEY, CDR2 SMNVEV (reference sequence). The CDR3 DNA follows: TGTGCCAGCAGTGTAGATGCAGGGGACAATGAGCAGTTCTTC. This translates into CASSVDAGDNEQFF.

This chain links TRBV20-1 with TRBJ2-5; the D is unclear. The DNA end is more similar to TRBJ2-7, so the J call may be wrong. The CDR3 extends over 15 amino acids. The germline gives CDR1 DFQATT, CDR2 SNEGSKA (reference sequence). CDR3 residues: CSARVDPRPYAEQYF. The CDR3 DNA reads as TGCAGTGCTAGAGTGGACCCACGCCCTTACGCCGAGCAGTACTTC.